These 31 T cell receptor beta chains were sequenced from one sample in a study of OX40 agonist ivuxolimab in advanced cancers. Here immunoSEQ multiplex PCR was the method, and the copy in TCRdb shows in-frame clones only, minus some. The sample holds around 60,000 clones, around 90% seen once. Material: CD4+ or CD8+ T cells sorted from blood, obtained in a trial of the OX40 agonist ivuxolimab. The receptors originated from an adult with an advanced solid tumor such as melanoma, head and neck, liver or kidney cancer.

The CDR3 region has the DNA TGTGCCAGCAGCCAGACAGGGGGGAACACTGAAGCTTTCTTT. Residues: CASSQTGGNTEAFF. V is TRBV7-2 and J is TRBJ1-1; 9 bases match TRBD1. Germline CDR1 reads SGHTA; CDR2 reads FQGNSA. Trimming at V came to 5 bases and at J to 1 base, leaving 2 bases not matched to a gene. The CDR3 spans 14 residues.

The rearrangement links TRBV18 to TRBJ2-7, with 13 bases fitting TRBD2. This CDR3 has 18 amino acids. Looked up from germline, CDR1 is KGHSH and CDR2 is LQKENI. The junction had 7 bases not matched to a gene; V was cut back by 1 base and J by 1 base. CDR3 DNA sequence: TGTGCCAGCTCACCACAGCCCATGGGACTAGCGGGATCCTACGAGCAGTACTTC. As protein: CASSPQPMGLAGSYEQYF.

The gene calls are TRBV10-3 and TRBJ1-1, with unresolved D. The CDR3 length is 12 residues. The germline V gene has CDR1 ENHRY and CDR2 SYGVKD. Trimming stripped 3 bases from V and 2 bases from J, with 4 bases between. As DNA, the CDR3 is TGTGCCATCAGTGATCGAAACACTGAAGCTTTCTTT. Residues: CAISDRNTEAFF.

This chain connects TRBV7-5 to TRBJ1-5; the table's D gene call, TRBD1, was not cross checked with the DNA. TRBV7-5 is recorded as a pseudogene. The CDR3 has 17 residues. The CDR3 DNA reads as TGTGTCAGAAGCCGGACAGGGCTCGCGAAAAACAATCAGCCCCAGCATTTT. Its translation is CVRSRTGLAKNNQPQHF.

The J gene is TRBJ2-3, the V gene TRBV10-3; D unresolved. Germline CDR1 reads ENHRY; CDR2 reads SYGVKD. V was shortened by 8 bases and J by 2 bases, with 8 bases between the two germline ends. This CDR3 has 12 amino acids. The CDR3 bases are TGTGCCATCGCTAAGCCCACAGATACGCAGTATTTT. Its translation: CAIAKPTDTQYF.

The chain recombines TRBV9 with TRBJ2-7, with TRBD2 matching over 8 bases. V dropped 4 bases and J dropped 3; count of bases not matched to a gene: 3. The CDR3 contains 13 residues. Germline V gene sequence: CDR1 SGDLS, CDR2 YYNGEE. The CDR3 loop reads CASSSGTSYEQYF. Here the CDR3 DNA reads TGTGCCAGCAGCTCCGGGACTAGCTACGAGCAGTACTTC.

The chain combines TRBV14 with TRBJ2-7; 10 positions match TRBD2. The junction had 4 bases not matched to a gene; V was cut back by 4 bases and J by 4 bases. This CDR3 contains 14 residues. Germline values: CDR1 SGHDN, CDR2 FVKESK. CDR3 nucleotides: TGTGCCAGCAGCCCGAGCGGGAGGGCATACGAGCAGTACTTC. Amino acids: CASSPSGRAYEQYF.

V and J are TRBV19 and TRBJ1-5, with no clear D. Per the germline V gene, CDR1 is LNHDA and CDR2 is SQIVND (reference sequence). Deletions cut 7 bases from V and 6 bases from J, with 10 bases between. The CDR3 runs to 12 residues. The CDR3 sequence: CASTRGGQPQHF. In nucleotides, the CDR3 is TGTGCCAGTACACGGGGAGGTCAGCCCCAGCATTTT.

This chain joins TRBV15 and TRBJ2-4; no reliable D call. There are 15 residues in the CDR3. Germline values: CDR1 LNHNV, CDR2 YYDKDF (reference sequence). V shed 0 bases and J shed 0 bases, with 6 bases lying between them. In DNA, the CDR3 is TGTGCCACCAGCAGAGATCTGTTAGCCAAAAACATTCAGTACTTC. The encoded protein is CATSRDLLAKNIQYF.

This clone was observed a single time. In DNA, the CDR3 is TGTGCCTGGAGTCTAAGTATAACATCGACCTGGGGTGAAAAACTGTTTTTT. This sequence encodes CAWSLSITSTWGEKLFF. This chain connects TRBV30 to TRBJ1-4; D ambiguous. The germline gives CDR1 GTSNPN, CDR2 SVGIG (reference sequence). The germline V and J ends were trimmed by 2 bases and 7 bases, with 23 bases remaining between them. This CDR3 spans 17 amino acids.

The chain recombines TRBV5-4 with TRBJ2-3, with TRBD2 identical over 12 bases. Looked up from germline, CDR1 is SGHNT and CDR2 is YYREEE (reference sequence). Trimming took 2 bases from V and 2 from J; bases not matched to a gene: 3. This CDR3 spans 16 amino acids. This chain's CDR3 is CASSFRLAGDTDTQYF. CDR3 DNA sequence: TGTGCCAGCAGCTTCCGACTAGCGGGGGACACAGATACGCAGTATTTT.

The rearrangement uses TRBV10-3 and TRBJ1-4; TRBD1 is a possible D gene (6 bases). The ends were cut back, 10 bases at V and 7 bases at J, with 16 bases in the middle. CDR1 ENHRY and CDR2 SYGVKD come from the germline V gene. The CDR3 spans 13 residues. This CDR3 reads CATNGGPGEKLFF. The CDR3 DNA reads TGTGCCACCAACGGGGGCCCCGGTGAAAAACTGTTTTTT.

The rearrangement uses TRBV14 and TRBJ2-5; D is unclear. V lost 4 bases and J 4 bases, leaving 7 bases between the germline ends. Germline V CDR1 and CDR2: SGHDN, FVKESK. The CDR3 is made up of 12 amino acids. This CDR3 reads CASSLSRETQYF. The CDR3 DNA reads as TGTGCCAGCAGCCTTTCGAGAGAGACCCAGTACTTC.

The chain employs TRBV6-5 and TRBJ1-1; D uncertain. V dropped 2 bases and J dropped 2 bases, with 12 bases sitting between them. CDR1 and CDR2 (germline): MNHEY, SVGAGI. This CDR3 contains 15 residues. In nucleotides, the CDR3 is TGTGCCAGCAGTTACAGGGCTCGGCGCAACACTGAAGCTTTCTTT. It yields the protein CASSYRARRNTEAFF.

The chain joins TRBV12-5 to TRBJ2-3; 13 positions match TRBD2. The germline V gene encodes CDR1 LGHNT and CDR2 FRNRAP. Trimming cost V 4 bases and J 4 bases; bases outside gene matches: 8. CDR3 length: 17 amino acids. The CDR3 nucleotides are TGTGCTAGTGGTTGGGTACTAGCGGGAGGGCCTCCAGATACGCAGTATTTT. Translation gives CASGWVLAGGPPDTQYF. Variable domain in full (rest from reference TRBV12-5 and TRBJ2-3): DARVTQTPRHKVTEMGQEVTMRCQPILGHNTVFWYRQTMMQGLELLAYFRNRAPLDDSGMPKDRFSAEMPDATLATLKIQPSEPRDSAVYFCASGWVLAGGPPDTQYFGPGTRLTVL.

The chain employs TRBV12-5 and TRBJ1-4; maybe TRBD1 (5 bases). CDR3 length: 18 residues. Germline V gene sequence: CDR1 LGHNT, CDR2 FRNRAP. Trimming pared 3 bases from V and 6 bases from J, leaving 23 bases between. CDR3 loop: CASGLGLGAGGGDEKLFF. CDR3 nucleotide sequence: TGTGCTAGTGGTTTAGGTCTAGGTGCGGGCGGGGGTGATGAAAAACTGTTTTTT.

This chain joins TRBV7-2 and TRBJ1-5; 7 nucleotides agree with TRBD1. The CDR3 length is 18 residues. J lost 2 bases, V lost 5 bases, and 15 bases had no gene match. CDR1 SGHTA and CDR2 FQGNSA come from the germline V gene. CDR3 sequence (DNA): TGTGCCAGCAGCCCCGCCCCCTACAGGGGCAGGGGCAATCAGCCCCAGCATTTT. The encoded protein is CASSPAPYRGRGNQPQHF.

The V and J genes are TRBV7-8 and TRBJ2-7; 7 positions agree with TRBD1. J lost 3 bases, V lost 0 bases, and 5 bases had no gene match. Per germline, CDR1 SGHVS and CDR2 FQNEAQ. This CDR3 comprises 15 residues. CDR3 in DNA: TGTGCCAGCAGCTTAGCCACAGGGGCTTTCTACGAGCAGTACTTC. Encoded protein: CASSLATGAFYEQYF.

The chain is built from TRBV27 and TRBJ2-7; 10 positions match TRBD1. This CDR3 comprises 14 residues. V lost 6 bases and J lost 5; bases outside the gene matches: 7. Germline V CDR1 and CDR2: MNHEY, SMNVEV (reference sequence). The DNA of the CDR3 is TGTGCCAGCAGGAAGGGACAGGGGTTCCACGAGCAGTACTTC. Amino acid sequence: CASRKGQGFHEQYF.

Regarding this clone: Additional DNA sequences in this sample encode the identical CDR3. The chain carries TRBV6-1 and TRBJ1-1; D is uncertain. The CDR3 length is 14 residues. Trimming took 1 base from V and 2 from J, leaving 8 bases between them. In germline, CDR1 is MNHNS, CDR2 SASEGT. The CDR3 region has the DNA TGTGCCAGCAGTGAAGGGGGTCTTAACACTGAAGCTTTCTTT. This encodes CASSEGGLNTEAFF.

This sequence joins TRBV7-2 and TRBJ2-7; 7 bases match TRBD1. V gave up 6 bases and J gave up 2 bases; unmatched junction bases: 7. CDR1 and CDR2 (germline): SGHTA, FQGNSA. The CDR3 sequence is 14 residues long. The CDR3: CASRQGVWTYEQYF. Here the CDR3 DNA reads TGTGCCAGCAGGCAGGGGGTTTGGACCTACGAGCAGTACTTC.

The chain recombines TRBV2 with TRBJ1-2; D not certain. Trimming took 3 bases from V and 4 from J, leaving 6 bases between them. This CDR3 has 12 amino acids. The germline V gene encodes CDR1 SNHLY and CDR2 FYNNEI. CDR3 coding DNA: TGTGCCAGCAGTGAGGCTGTCTATGGCTACACCTTC. Translating gives CASSEAVYGYTF.

The chain couples TRBV6-6 to TRBJ2-1, with D possibly being TRBD2 (6 bases). Trimming shortened V by 6 bases and J by 8 bases, and 8 bases separated the two germline ends. Germline V gene data show CDR1 as MNHNY and CDR2 as SVGAGI (reference sequence). This CDR3 is built from 11 residues. The CDR3 reads CASSPGDEQFF. The CDR3 nucleotides read TGTGCCAGCAGCCCGGGGGATGAGCAGTTCTTC.

The table lists this clone with a count of one. V gene TRBV9 combines with J gene TRBJ2-7; 7 nucleotides match TRBD1. Trimming cost V 2 bases and J 2 bases; bases outside gene matches: 4. CDR3 size: 14 residues. Germline CDR1 SGDLS, CDR2 YYNGEE. The CDR3 DNA reads TGTGCCAGCAGCGTTCGACAGGGACCCTACGAGCAGTACTTC. It is translated as CASSVRQGPYEQYF.

The chain couples TRBV7-2 to TRBJ2-5; 7 bases are a match to TRBD1. With V trimmed by 1 base and J by 1 base, 6 bases remained unmatched. CDR3 length: 16 amino acids. Germline V lookup: CDR1 SGHTA, CDR2 FQGNSA. DNA of the CDR3: TGTGCCAGCAGCTTAGGGCCAGGGGGTTCCCAAGAGACCCAGTACTTC. Protein product: CASSLGPGGSQETQYF.

The rearrangement links TRBV7-8 to TRBJ2-3; D is unclear. V lost 5 bases, J lost 1 base, and 7 bases lay in between. CDR1 SGHVS and CDR2 FQNEAQ come from the germline V gene. The CDR3 length is 13 residues. CDR3 residues: CASSRGGTDTQYF. In DNA, the CDR3 is TGTGCCAGCAGCCGTGGAGGCACAGATACGCAGTATTTT.

This rearrangement joins TRBV30 to TRBJ1-2, with 8 bases fitting TRBD1. The V gene end was trimmed by 3 bases and the J gene end by 3 bases; junction bases not matched to a gene: 3. This CDR3 has 13 residues. CDR1 GTSNPN and CDR2 SVGIG come from the germline V gene (reference sequence). The CDR3 sequence is CAWSVQGDYGYTF. Written as DNA, the CDR3 is TGTGCCTGGAGCGTACAGGGGGACTATGGCTACACCTTC.

The chain couples TRBV10-3 to TRBJ1-5; 7 nucleotides line up with TRBD1. The V gene's germline CDR1 is ENHRY and CDR2 SYGVKD. J was trimmed by 0 bases and V by 2 bases; bases with no gene match: 4. The CDR3 totals 16 residues. The CDR3: CAISERDSNSNQPQHF. The CDR3, as DNA: TGTGCCATCAGTGAGCGGGACAGTAATAGCAATCAGCCCCAGCATTTT.

V usage is TRBV6-5 and J usage is TRBJ1-1; 7 bases match TRBD1. Germline V gene data show CDR1 as MNHEY and CDR2 as SVGAGI. V was pared by 0 bases and J by 1 base, with 2 bases of the junction left unmatched. The CDR3 loop spans 15 amino acids. CDR3 region: CASSYSGQTNTEAFF. In DNA, the CDR3 is TGTGCCAGCAGTTACTCGGGACAGACGAACACTGAAGCTTTCTTT.

The V and J genes are TRBV15 and TRBJ2-2; tentative D call: TRBD1 (6 bases). There are 16 residues in the CDR3. CDR1 and CDR2 from the germline V gene are LNHNV and YYDKDF (reference sequence). V lost 0 bases, J lost 5 bases, and 13 bases lay in between. DNA for the CDR3: TGTGCCACCAGCAGAGAAGAGGGACAACTTACCGGGGAGCTGTTTTTT. Translating it yields CATSREEGQLTGELFF.

Points on this clone: Other nucleotide sequences in the sample specify the same CDR3. For the CDR3, the DNA is TGTGCCAGTAGCTCAGGGGTACGAGAGACCCAGTACTTC. It translates to CASSSGVRETQYF. The V and J genes are TRBV19 and TRBJ2-5; D might be TRBD1 (6 bases). Germline-derived CDR1 and CDR2 are LNHDA and SQIVND (reference sequence). The CDR3 contains 13 residues. V lost 6 bases, J lost 4 bases, and 12 bases lay in between.